One sample yielded the 21 T cell receptor beta chains listed below, sequenced in a study of CD8 T cells in ankylosing spondylitis (dated by TCRdb to between 2016 and 2019). Library construction relied on 5' RACE. For sequencing, an Illumina HiSeq 2500 was employed. In TCRdb, the public reads were trimmed at Q25 with fastp and aligned with MiXCR, with productive beta chains retained. One record per CDR3 amino acid sequence lists the most common genes and DNA. The sample data list 85,000 to 100,000 distinct CDR3 sequences, and about 9% of these were observed just once. The ten largest clonotypes hold 4.5% to 5.5% of the sample. The sample was blood, either unsorted or a sorted T cell fraction (not recorded which). These receptors all stem from a male donor with ankylosing spondylitis or in good health (not recorded which).

The chain is built from TRBV11-2 and TRBJ2-7; D uncertain. Germline CDR1 reads SGHAT; CDR2 reads FQNNGV. V was clipped by 2 bases and J by 0 bases, with 14 bases between them. CDR3 length equals 16 residues. In DNA form, the CDR3 reads TGTGCCAGCAGCTTAACAGAAGGTTCCCTCTCCTACGAGCAGTACTTC. It encodes CASSLTEGSLSYEQYF. The full variable domain, rest sourced from reference TRBV11-2 and TRBJ2-7, is EAGVAQSPRYKIIEKRQSVAFWCNPISGHATLYWYQQILGQGPKLLIQFQNNGVVDDSQLPKDRFSAERLKGVDSTLKIQPAKLEDSAVYLCASSLTEGSLSYEQYFGPGTRLTVT.

The genes are TRBV5-6 and TRBJ2-7; the D gene is possibly TRBD2 (5 bases). CDR3 length: 13 residues. Trimming removed 9 bases at V and 3 bases at J, with 16 bases between. CDR1 and CDR2 (germline): SGHDT, YYEEEE. CDR3 DNA: TGTGCCATGGGCGGCGGACTCGGCTACGAGCAGTACTTC. Amino acids: CAMGGGLGYEQYF.

This clonotype was observed many times. The chain links TRBV25-1 to TRBJ2-1; 12 nucleotides line up with TRBD2. The CDR3 is made up of 16 amino acids. J gave up 6 bases and V 7 bases, and 10 bases lay outside the gene matches. Germline CDR1 is MGHDK and CDR2 is SYGVNS. CDR3 sequence: CASTTSGGRTSNEQFF. The CDR3 DNA reads TGTGCCAGCACTACTAGCGGGGGGAGGACGAGCAATGAGCAGTTCTTC.

The rearrangement links TRBV12-3 or TRBV12-4 to TRBJ2-7; the match to TRBD2 covers 10 bases. The CDR3 extends over 15 amino acids. J was trimmed by 3 bases and V by 6 bases; bases with no gene match: 8. In DNA form, the CDR3 reads TGTGCCAGCAGCTATCTAGCGGGGGTGAACTACGAGCAGTACTTC. Translated: CASSYLAGVNYEQYF.

This clonotype was recorded many times. This sequence joins TRBV4-2 and TRBJ2-7; D may match TRBD1 or TRBD2 (6 bases each). CDR3 length: 18 amino acids. V was cut by 0 bases and J by 5 bases, with 23 bases left in between. Germline V CDR1 and CDR2: LGHNA, YNFKEQ. In DNA form, the CDR3 reads TGTGCCAGCAGCCAAGAGAACAGTATCGGGGGCCCGCCGGACGAGCAGTACTTC. Its protein product is CASSQENSIGGPPDEQYF.

This clonotype was detected many times. The rearrangement uses TRBV11-2 and TRBJ2-2; D not resolved. CDR1 is SGHAT and CDR2 is FQNNGV in the germline V gene. The CDR3 sequence is 17 residues long. V lost 4 bases to trimming and J lost 4 bases, with 19 bases between them. Here the CDR3 reads CASSSLLTVLFTGELFF. CDR3 bases: TGTGCCAGCAGCTCCCTCTTAACGGTACTTTTCACCGGGGAGCTGTTTTTT.

The table lists this clonotype with many counts. In nucleotides, the CDR3 is TGCAGTGCTCCCGAGGACAGGAGGAATCAGCCCCAGCATTTT. Translating it yields CSAPEDRRNQPQHF. The chain couples TRBV20-1 to TRBJ1-5; TRBD1 aligns across 7 bases. With 5 bases clipped from V and 4 bases from J, the junction kept 8 bases outside the gene matches. The CDR3 sequence is 14 residues long. The V gene's germline CDR1 is DFQATT and CDR2 SNEGSKA (reference sequence).

This clonotype was observed at least ten times. The V gene is TRBV7-2, the J gene TRBJ2-7, with a tentative D call TRBD1 (6 bases). The CDR3 extends over 14 amino acids. V dropped 0 bases and J dropped 7 bases, with 13 bases sitting between them. The V gene's germline CDR1 is SGHTA and CDR2 FQGNSA. The CDR3 reads CASSLAPGQFEQYF. The DNA of the CDR3 is TGTGCCAGCAGCTTAGCCCCAGGACAGTTTGAGCAGTACTTC.

This clonotype was recorded at least ten times. J is TRBJ1-1 and V is TRBV18; D might be TRBD1 (6 bases). The germline gives CDR1 KGHSH, CDR2 LQKENI. This CDR3 has 13 amino acids. The V end lost 2 bases, the J end lost 8 bases, and 12 bases lay between the germline ends. The CDR3 here is CASSPAGAQEAFF. DNA for the CDR3: TGTGCCAGCTCACCAGCAGGGGCCCAGGAAGCTTTCTTT. The full variable domain, its missing parts supplied by reference TRBV18 and TRBJ1-1, is NAGVMQNPRHLVRRRGQEARLRCSPMKGHSHVYWYRQLPEEGLKFMVYLQKENIIDESGMPKERFSAEFPKEGPSILRIQQVVRGDSAAYFCASSPAGAQEAFFGQGTRLTVV.

This clonotype was seen ten or more times. The V and J genes are TRBV7-8 and TRBJ2-5; either TRBD1 or TRBD2 may fit D (5 bases each). The CDR3 has 16 residues. V was trimmed by 4 bases and J by 5 bases, leaving 20 bases between them. Germline assignment: CDR1 SGHVS and CDR2 FQNEAQ. The CDR3 sequence is CASSSGTLPTRETQYF. The CDR3 coding sequence is TGTGCCAGCAGCTCCGGGACCCTCCCAACTAGGGAGACCCAGTACTTC.

Many counts were recorded for this clonotype. The CDR3 DNA is TGCAGTGCACAGGGGCACATCGACAACTATGGCTACACCTTC. This encodes CSAQGHIDNYGYTF. This chain joins TRBV20-1 and TRBJ1-2; 7 nucleotides align to TRBD1. CDR1 and CDR2 (germline): DFQATT, SNEGSKA (reference sequence). V trimming: 6 bases; J trimming: 2 bases; junction bases outside the gene matches: 9. This CDR3 has 14 amino acids.

This clonotype was seen at least ten times. The V call is TRBV5-1, the J call TRBJ2-7; D gene unclear. The CDR3 spans 14 residues. The V end was cut by 2 bases, the J end by 1 base, with 10 bases between. Germline lookup yields CDR1 SGHRS and CDR2 YFSETQ. CDR3: CASSFRHTSYEQYF. The CDR3 region has the DNA TGCGCCAGCAGCTTTAGACATACATCCTACGAGCAGTACTTC.

This clonotype was observed many times. The rearrangement links TRBV27 to TRBJ2-7; 7 positions agree with TRBD1. This CDR3 is built from 14 residues. Trimming cost V 5 bases and J 6 bases; bases outside gene matches: 10. Per germline, CDR1 MNHEY and CDR2 SMNVEV (reference sequence). The CDR3 DNA reads as TGTGCCAGCAGTAGAGGGACAGATTACGGCGAGCAGTACTTC. As protein: CASSRGTDYGEQYF.

There are many counts of this clonotype. The chain employs TRBV20-1 and TRBJ2-2; 12 bases line up with TRBD2. The CDR3 covers 17 residues. From germline, CDR1 is DFQATT and CDR2 SNEGSKA (reference sequence). With V trimmed by 3 bases and J by 0 bases, 5 bases remained unmatched. The CDR3 here is CSARATSGGANTGELFF. The CDR3 DNA sequence: TGCAGTGCTAGGGCGACTAGCGGGGGTGCGAACACCGGGGAGCTGTTTTTT.

Notes on this clonotype: A clone one base away is much larger, so this may be a read error. The chain is built from TRBV15 and TRBJ1-5, with D uncertain. Germline V CDR1 and CDR2: LNHNV, YYDKDF (reference sequence). The CDR3 covers 14 residues. CDR3 protein: CATSGEQVRQPQHF. CDR3 sequence (DNA): TGTGCCACCAGCGGAGAGCAGGTACGCCAGCCCCAGCATTTT.

The V gene is TRBV3-2, the J gene TRBJ2-1. TRBV3-2 is reported as a pseudogene. CDR3 length: 15 residues. This CDR3 reads CASCQFRGSYNEQFF. The CDR3 bases are TGTGCCTCCTGCCAGTTCAGAGGTTCCTACAATGAGCAGTTCTTC.

The gene calls are TRBV28 and TRBJ2-3, with TRBD2 as a possible D gene (5 bases). This CDR3 has 17 amino acids. Trimming took off 5 bases at V and 3 bases at J, with 21 bases between the two ends. Germline values: CDR1 MDHEN, CDR2 SYDVKM. The CDR3 nucleotides are TGTGCCAGCAGTCCTCTTGCCCCAAGGACGGGAACAGATACGCAGTATTTT. It is translated as CASSPLAPRTGTDTQYF.

The table lists this clonotype with many counts. J is TRBJ1-2 and V is TRBV12-3 or TRBV12-4; D not certain. CDR3 length: 11 amino acids. The germline V and J ends were trimmed by 3 bases and 12 bases, with 11 bases remaining between them. The CDR3 region has the DNA TGTGCCAGCAGTTTCGGACCTCTCGACACCTTC. This translates into CASSFGPLDTF.

This clonotype was seen at least ten times. The chain links TRBV20-1 to TRBJ2-2, with a weak D call TRBD1 (6 bases). There are 13 residues in the CDR3. CDR1 and CDR2 from the germline V gene are DFQATT and SNEGSKA (reference sequence). The DNA for the CDR3 is TGCAGCACTCCAGGGGTCAGCACCGGGGAGCTGTTTTTT. Protein: CSTPGVSTGELFF.

This clonotype has at least ten counts. The chain couples TRBV29-1 to TRBJ2-7; 12 positions match TRBD2. Unmatched junction bases numbered 5, after V lost 4 bases and J lost 4 bases. CDR3 length: 14 residues. Germline V gene data show CDR1 as SQVTM and CDR2 as ANQGSEA. This CDR3 is CSVVASGGAYEQYF. The CDR3, as DNA: TGCAGCGTTGTGGCTAGCGGGGGGGCGTACGAGCAGTACTTC.

This clonotype was counted ten times or more. The CDR3 is CASSGEGASYNSPLHF. The CDR3 region has the DNA TGTGCCAGTTCCGGGGAGGGGGCCTCCTATAATTCACCCCTCCACTTT. This chain links TRBV12-3 or TRBV12-4 with TRBJ1-6; TRBD1 matches 7 bases. This CDR3 comprises 16 residues. J was trimmed by 0 bases and V by 9 bases; bases with no gene match: 8.